Presented here are 12 T cell receptor beta chains from one specimen sequenced in a study. Sequenced by immunoSEQ multiplex PCR; TCRdb stores in-frame clones only, minus some. The sample lists tens of thousands of clones; around 93% were seen once. Sequencing was carried out using PBMCs. The source is a man aged 40-49 years with rheumatoid arthritis.

The chain recombines TRBV3-1 (or the pseudogene TRBV3-2) with TRBJ1-2; the D is unclear. Germline V gene sequence: CDR1 LGHDT, CDR2 YNNKEL (reference sequence). The CDR3 contains 14 residues. V was trimmed by 7 bases and J by 5 bases, leaving 17 bases between them. Here the CDR3 DNA reads TGTGCCAGCACCCCAGGCCCGAAACGTTATGGCTACACCTTC. This translates into CASTPGPKRYGYTF.

The chain is built from TRBV11-3 and TRBJ1-1, with D possibly matching TRBD1 (5 bases). The CDR3 covers 13 residues. Trimming cost V 2 bases and J 6 bases, with 10 bases left between them. Germline assignment: CDR1 SGHNT and CDR2 YENEEA. CDR3 sequence reads: CASSLIQGSEAFF. DNA of the CDR3: TGTGCCAGCAGCTTAATTCAGGGTTCTGAAGCTTTCTTT.

In DNA, the CDR3 is TGTGCCAGCAGCTTCGACTCTGCATGGGGGGCCAACGTCCTGACTTTC. Translation: CASSFDSAWGANVLTF. This rearrangement joins TRBV7-2 to TRBJ2-6, with D hard to call. Germline V gene data show CDR1 as SGHTA and CDR2 as FQGNSA. Trimming removed 3 bases from V and 4 bases from J, with 13 bases in between. This CDR3 is built from 16 residues.

The chain joins TRBV28 to TRBJ2-3; D is undetermined. Deletions cut 7 bases from V and 4 bases from J, with 15 bases between. Germline V gives CDR1 MDHEN, CDR2 SYDVKM. The CDR3 contains 14 residues. CDR3 amino acids: CASNSRPRADTQYF. Here the CDR3 DNA reads TGTGCCAGCAATTCGAGACCCCGCGCAGATACGCAGTATTTT.

The rearrangement links TRBV29-1 to TRBJ1-2, with TRBD1 matching 8 bases. CDR1 is SQVTM, CDR2 ANQGSEA, per germline. This CDR3 contains 14 residues. V lost 6 bases and J lost 3; bases outside the gene matches: 9. CDR3 bases: TGCAGCGTCCGGACAGGGCCGAAAGACTATGGCTACACCTTC. Amino acids: CSVRTGPKDYGYTF.

The V call is TRBV20-1, the J call TRBJ2-5; D uncertain. Trimming removed 2 bases at V and 0 bases at J, with 1 base between. Germline V gene data show CDR1 as DFQATT and CDR2 as SNEGSKA (reference sequence). The CDR3 is made up of 11 amino acids. The CDR3 sequence is CSARYQETQYF. In DNA, the CDR3 is TGCAGTGCTAGATACCAAGAGACCCAGTACTTC.

The rearrangement uses TRBV2 and TRBJ2-1; weak D call: TRBD2 (7 bases). Germline loops: CDR1 SNHLY, CDR2 FYNNEI. The CDR3 covers 15 residues. The V gene lost 3 bases and the J gene lost 6 bases, with 15 bases spanning the gap. CDR3 nucleotide sequence: TGTGCCAGCAGTGAGCCTGGACTAGGGGGCAATGAGCAGTTCTTC. Encoded protein: CASSEPGLGGNEQFF.

This chain uses TRBV9 with TRBJ2-1; TRBD2 matches 13 bases. With 3 bases clipped from V and 6 bases from J, the junction kept 3 bases outside the gene matches. The germline V gene has CDR1 SGDLS and CDR2 YYNGEE. The CDR3 has 15 residues. The DNA for the CDR3 is TGTGCCAGCAGCGCCACTAGCGGGAGGGCCAATGAGCAGTTCTTC. It encodes CASSATSGRANEQFF.

The chain has TRBV30 and TRBJ2-3; D possibly corresponds to TRBD1 (6 bases). The V and J ends lost 1 base and 3 bases respectively, with 14 bases between them. From germline, CDR1 is GTSNPN and CDR2 SVGIG (reference sequence). This CDR3 region has 15 residues. CDR3 DNA sequence: TGTGCCTGGAGTGGTACAGGGTATTTTACAGATACGCAGTATTTT. Translated, it gives CAWSGTGYFTDTQYF.

The chain has TRBV20-1 and TRBJ2-5; maybe TRBD2 (7 bases). The CDR3 is 14 amino acids. Germline CDR1 is DFQATT and CDR2 is SNEGSKA (reference sequence). V shed 3 bases and J shed 5 bases, with 16 bases lying between them. CDR3 coding DNA: TGCAGTGCTAGTTTCGCGGGGGCCCAGGAGACCCAGTACTTC. Residues: CSASFAGAQETQYF.

The chain links TRBV1 to TRBJ1-6. TRBV1 is deemed a pseudogene. This CDR3 spans 20 amino acids. The CDR3 region is CTSSPAYSVITFSYNSPLHF. The CDR3 DNA reads TGCACCAGCAGCCCAGCCTATTCTGTAATAACTTTCTCCTATAATTCACCCCTCCACTTT.

The J gene is TRBJ2-7, the V gene TRBV5-4; tentative D call: TRBD1 (5 bases). V lost 2 bases and J 1 base, leaving 13 bases between the germline ends. CDR3 length: 15 residues. Germline CDR1 reads SGHNT; CDR2 reads YYREEE (reference sequence). In DNA, the CDR3 is TGTGCCAGCAGCTTCGACCAGGGTCGGTCCTACGAGCAGTACTTC. Its protein product is CASSFDQGRSYEQYF.